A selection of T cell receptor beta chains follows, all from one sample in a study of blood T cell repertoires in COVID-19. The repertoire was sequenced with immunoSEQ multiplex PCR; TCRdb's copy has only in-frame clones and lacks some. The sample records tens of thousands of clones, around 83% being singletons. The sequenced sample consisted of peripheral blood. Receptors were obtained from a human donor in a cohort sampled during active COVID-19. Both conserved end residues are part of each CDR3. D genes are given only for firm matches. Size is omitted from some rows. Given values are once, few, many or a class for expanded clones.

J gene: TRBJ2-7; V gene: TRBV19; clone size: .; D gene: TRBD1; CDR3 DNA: TGTGCCAGTAGTATAGAGGACAGGGGCTACGAGCAGTACTTC; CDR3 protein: CASSIEDRGYEQYF
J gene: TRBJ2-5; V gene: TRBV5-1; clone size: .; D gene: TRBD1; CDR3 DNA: TGCGCCAGCAGCGTAGGGGGACAGGGTAAGCCGGAGACCCAGTACTTC; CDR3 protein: CASSVGGQGKPETQYF
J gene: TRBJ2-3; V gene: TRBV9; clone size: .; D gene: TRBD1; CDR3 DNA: TGTGCCAGCAGCAAAGACAGGGTCGCAGATACGCAGTATTTT; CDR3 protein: CASSKDRVADTQYF
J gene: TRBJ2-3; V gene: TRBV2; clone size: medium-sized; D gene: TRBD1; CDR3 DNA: TGTGCCAGCAGTGAGGACAGGGATGATGCAGATACGCAGTATTTT; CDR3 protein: CASSEDRDDADTQYF
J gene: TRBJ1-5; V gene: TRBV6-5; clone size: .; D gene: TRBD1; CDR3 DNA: TGTGCCAGCAGGGACAGGAGAAATCAGCCCCAGCATTTT; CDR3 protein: CASRDRRNQPQHF
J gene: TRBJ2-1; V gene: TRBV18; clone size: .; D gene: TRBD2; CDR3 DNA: TGTGCCAGCTCACAACTAGCGGGGGGTTACAATGAGCAGTTCTTC; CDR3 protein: CASSQLAGGYNEQFF
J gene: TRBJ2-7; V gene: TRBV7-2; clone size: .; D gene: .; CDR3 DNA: TGTGCGACACGGAAGGGGGGGCTCTCCGAGCAGTACTTC; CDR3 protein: CATRKGGLSEQYF
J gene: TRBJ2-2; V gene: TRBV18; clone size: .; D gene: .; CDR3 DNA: TGTGCCAGCTCACAAGAGCGCCAGGGGAACACCGGGGAGCTGTTTTTT; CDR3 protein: CASSQERQGNTGELFF
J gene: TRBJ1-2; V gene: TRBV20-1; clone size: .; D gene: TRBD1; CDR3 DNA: TGCAGTGTCGGGACAGTCTATGGCTACACCTTC; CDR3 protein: CSVGTVYGYTF
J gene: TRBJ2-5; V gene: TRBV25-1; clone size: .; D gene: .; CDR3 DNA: TGTGCCAGCGCCGCCTGGAGATCGGGAGAGACCCAGTACTTC; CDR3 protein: CASAAWRSGETQYF
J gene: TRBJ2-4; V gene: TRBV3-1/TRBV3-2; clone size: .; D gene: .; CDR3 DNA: TGTGCCAGCAGCTCCAGGACAGCGCTACTAGCCAAAAACATTCAGTACTTC; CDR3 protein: CASSSRTALLAKNIQYF
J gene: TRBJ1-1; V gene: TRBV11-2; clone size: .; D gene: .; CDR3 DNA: TGTGCCAGCAGCTGGAGGGGAGGGACTGAAGCTTTCTTT; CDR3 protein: CASSWRGGTEAFF
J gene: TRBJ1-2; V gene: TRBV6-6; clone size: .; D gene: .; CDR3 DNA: TGTGCCAGCACTCGACAGGCAGATGGCTACACCTTC; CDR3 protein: CASTRQADGYTF
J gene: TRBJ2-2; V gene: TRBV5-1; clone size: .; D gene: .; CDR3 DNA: TGCGCCAGCAGCTTGGGGGGGCGGACCGGGGAGCTGTTTTTT; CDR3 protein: CASSLGGRTGELFF
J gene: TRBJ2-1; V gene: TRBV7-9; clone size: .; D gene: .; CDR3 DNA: TGTGCCAGCAGCTTAGCTACAGGGACTACTGTTTTCTCCTACAATGAGCAGTTCTTC; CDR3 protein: CASSLATGTTVFSYNEQFF
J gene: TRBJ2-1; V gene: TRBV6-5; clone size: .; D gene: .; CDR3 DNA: TGTGCCAGCATTTCGGTGTACAATGAGCAGTTCTTC; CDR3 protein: CASISVYNEQFF
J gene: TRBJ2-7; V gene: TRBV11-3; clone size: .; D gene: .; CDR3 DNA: TGTGCCAGCAGCCCGGCAGGATCCTCCTACGAGCAGTACTTC; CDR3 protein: CASSPAGSSYEQYF
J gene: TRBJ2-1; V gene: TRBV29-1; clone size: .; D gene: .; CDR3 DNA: TGCAGCGTCCGTAGGGAGGTGGGTAATGAGCAGTTCTTC; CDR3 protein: CSVRREVGNEQFF
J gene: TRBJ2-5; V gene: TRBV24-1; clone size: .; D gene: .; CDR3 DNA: TGTGCCACCAGTGATCCCACCCCTAGCTTTGAAGAGACCCAGTACTTC; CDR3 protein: CATSDPTPSFEETQYF
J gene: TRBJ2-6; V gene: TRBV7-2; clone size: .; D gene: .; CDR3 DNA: TGTGCCAGCAGCCCCGCGACAACCTCTGGGGCCAACGTCCTGACTTTC; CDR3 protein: CASSPATTSGANVLTF
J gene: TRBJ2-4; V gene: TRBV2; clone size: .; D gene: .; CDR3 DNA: TGTGCCAGCAGTGGATCGCGGGGAGTATGGAACATTCAGTACTTC; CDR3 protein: CASSGSRGVWNIQYF
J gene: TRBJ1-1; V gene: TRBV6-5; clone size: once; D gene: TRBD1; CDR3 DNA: TGTGCCACCCAGGGGGGCACTGAAGCTTTCTTT; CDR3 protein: CATQGGTEAFF
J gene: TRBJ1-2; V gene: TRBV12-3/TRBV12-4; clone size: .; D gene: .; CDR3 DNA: TGTGCCAGCAGTTTTTCGGACAGCAATGGCTACACCTTC; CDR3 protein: CASSFSDSNGYTF
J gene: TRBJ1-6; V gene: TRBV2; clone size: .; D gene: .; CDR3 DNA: TGTGCCAGCAGTGAAGCGTTGGGGAGCTCCTATAATTCACCCCTCCACTTT; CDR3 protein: CASSEALGSSYNSPLHF
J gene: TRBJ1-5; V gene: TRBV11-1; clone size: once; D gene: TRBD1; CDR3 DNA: TGTGCCAGCAGCCTAGGGACAGCTGGCAATCAGCCCCAGCATTTT; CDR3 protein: CASSLGTAGNQPQHF
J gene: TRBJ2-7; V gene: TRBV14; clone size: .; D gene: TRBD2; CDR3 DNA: TGTGCCAGCAGCCAAAGGTCTAGCGGGGCGTACGAGCAGTACTTC; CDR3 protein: CASSQRSSGAYEQYF
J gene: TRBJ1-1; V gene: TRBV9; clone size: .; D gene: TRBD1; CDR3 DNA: TGTGCCAGCAGCGTAGAAGGCAGGGGGTCGAACACTGAAGCTTTCTTT; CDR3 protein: CASSVEGRGSNTEAFF
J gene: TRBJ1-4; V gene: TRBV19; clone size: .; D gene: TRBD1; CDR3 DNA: TGTGCCACCTCTCCGACAGGGGGGGCCCCAACTAATGAAAAACTGTTTTTT; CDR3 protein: CATSPTGGAPTNEKLFF
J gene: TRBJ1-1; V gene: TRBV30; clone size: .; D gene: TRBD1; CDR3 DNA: TGTGCCTGGAGGGAGACAGGGCGGAACACTGAAGCTTTCTTT; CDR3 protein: CAWRETGRNTEAFF
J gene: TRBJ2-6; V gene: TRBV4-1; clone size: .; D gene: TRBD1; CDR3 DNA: TGCGCCAGCAGCCGGTGGGACAGTAACTCTGGGGCCAACGTCCTGACTTTC; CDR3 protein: CASSRWDSNSGANVLTF
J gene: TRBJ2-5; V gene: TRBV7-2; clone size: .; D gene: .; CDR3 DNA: TGTGCCAGCAGCTTAGTTCCGGAGGTAATGGAGACCCAGTACTTC; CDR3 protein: CASSLVPEVMETQYF
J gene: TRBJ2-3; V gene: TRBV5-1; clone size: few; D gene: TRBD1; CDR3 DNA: TGCGCCAGCAGGGGACAGGGGATCACAGATACGCAGTATTTT; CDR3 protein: CASRGQGITDTQYF
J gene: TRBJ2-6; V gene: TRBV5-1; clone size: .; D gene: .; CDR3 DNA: TGCGCCAGCAGCTTACGGACATTAGGCTCTGGGGCCAACGTCCTGACTTTC; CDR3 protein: CASSLRTLGSGANVLTF
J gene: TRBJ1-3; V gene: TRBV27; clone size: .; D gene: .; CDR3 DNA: TGTGCCAGCAGTTTATCGTTTCCGGGAAACACCATATATTTT; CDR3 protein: CASSLSFPGNTIYF
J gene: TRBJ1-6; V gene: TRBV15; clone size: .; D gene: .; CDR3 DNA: TGTGCCACCAGCAGCGTTCCGGGACTCAATTCACCCCTCCACTTT; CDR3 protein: CATSSVPGLNSPLHF
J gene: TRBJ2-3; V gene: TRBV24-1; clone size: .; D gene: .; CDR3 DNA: TGTGCCACCAGTGACCCCGGGAGGCCCCTCGGTGACGGGGGGCCAGATACGCAGTATTTT; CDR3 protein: CATSDPGRPLGDGGPDTQYF
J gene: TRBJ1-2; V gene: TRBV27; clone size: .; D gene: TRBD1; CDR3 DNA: TGTGCCAGCAGTTTATCCCTCGGGACAGGGAATGGCTACACCTTC; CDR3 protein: CASSLSLGTGNGYTF
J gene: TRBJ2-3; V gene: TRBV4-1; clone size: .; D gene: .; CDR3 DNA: TGCGCCAGCAGCCGAGCGGCTAGCGAGTACACAGATACGCAGTATTTT; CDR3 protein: CASSRAASEYTDTQYF
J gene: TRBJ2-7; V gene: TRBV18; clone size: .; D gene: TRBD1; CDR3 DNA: TGTGCCAGCTCCTCGGGACAGGCCCCCTACGAGCAGTACTTC; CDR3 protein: CASSSGQAPYEQYF
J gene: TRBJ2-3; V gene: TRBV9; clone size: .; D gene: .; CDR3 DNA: TGTGCCAGCAGCGTGCGGGTGCTGGATACGCAGTATTTT; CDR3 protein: CASSVRVLDTQYF
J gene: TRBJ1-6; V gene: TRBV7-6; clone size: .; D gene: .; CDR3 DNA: TGTGCCACGCAATCGGGGAGCTCCTATAATTCACCCCTCCACTTT; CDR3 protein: CATQSGSSYNSPLHF
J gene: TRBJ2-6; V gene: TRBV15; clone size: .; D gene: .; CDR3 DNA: TGTGCCACCAGCCCCCGTGGGAGGGGGGGCTCATCGGGGGCCAACGTCCTGACTTTC; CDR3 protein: CATSPRGRGGSSGANVLTF
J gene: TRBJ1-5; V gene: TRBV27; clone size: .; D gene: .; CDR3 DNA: TGTGCCAGCAGTTTATCTAAGCAGGGGTGGGGAGCCAATCAGCCCCAGCATTTT; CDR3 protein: CASSLSKQGWGANQPQHF
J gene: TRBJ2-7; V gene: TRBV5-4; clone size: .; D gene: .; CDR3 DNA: TGTGCCAGCAGCTCTAAATCCTACGAGCAGTACTTC; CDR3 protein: CASSSKSYEQYF
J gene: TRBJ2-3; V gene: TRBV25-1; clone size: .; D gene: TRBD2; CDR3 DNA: TGTGCCAGCAGTGATGCACGGGGGGGCGGAGATACGCAGTATTTT; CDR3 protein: CASSDARGGGDTQYF
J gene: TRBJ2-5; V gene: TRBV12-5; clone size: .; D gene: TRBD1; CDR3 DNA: TGTGCTAGTGGTTTGGGGGCCGGGACAGAAGAGACCCAGTACTTC; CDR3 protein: CASGLGAGTEETQYF
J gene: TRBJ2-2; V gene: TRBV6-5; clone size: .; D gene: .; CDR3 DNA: TGTGCCAGCAGTTACGGCAAGAAAACCGGGGAGCTGTTTTTT; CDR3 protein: CASSYGKKTGELFF
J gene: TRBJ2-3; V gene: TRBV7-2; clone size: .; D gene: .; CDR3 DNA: TGTGCCAGCAGCCAGGGCGCGGGGAGCACAGATACGCAGTATTTT; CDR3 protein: CASSQGAGSTDTQYF
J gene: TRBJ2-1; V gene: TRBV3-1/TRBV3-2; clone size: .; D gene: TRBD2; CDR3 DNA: TGTGCCAGCAGCAATAGCGGGCTCAATGAGCAGTTCTTC; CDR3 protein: CASSNSGLNEQFF
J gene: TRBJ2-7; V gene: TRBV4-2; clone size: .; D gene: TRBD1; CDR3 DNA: TGTGCCAGCAGCCAAGAGAGGGACAGTTCCTACGAGCAGTACTTC; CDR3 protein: CASSQERDSSYEQYF
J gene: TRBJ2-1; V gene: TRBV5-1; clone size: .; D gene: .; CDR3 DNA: TGCGCCAGCAGCATACATCCTCGGACGGGAAAATACAATGAGCAGTTCTTC; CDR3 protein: CASSIHPRTGKYNEQFF
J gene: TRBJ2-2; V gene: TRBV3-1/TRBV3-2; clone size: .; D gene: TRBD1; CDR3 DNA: TGTGCCAGCAGCCAAGAACAGGGGTGGTCGGCCGGGGAGCTGTTTTTT; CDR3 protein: CASSQEQGWSAGELFF
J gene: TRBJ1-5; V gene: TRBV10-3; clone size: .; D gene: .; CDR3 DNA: TGTGCCATCAGTGCAGGCTCATCTAGCAATCAGCCCCAGCATTTT; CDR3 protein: CAISAGSSSNQPQHF
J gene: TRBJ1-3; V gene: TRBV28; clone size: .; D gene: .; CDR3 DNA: TGTGCCAGCAGTGAGAGAAGCGGTGGAAACACCATATATTTT; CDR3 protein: CASSERSGGNTIYF
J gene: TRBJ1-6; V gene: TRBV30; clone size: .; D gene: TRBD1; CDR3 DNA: TGTGCCTGGAGTTGGACAGGGGTTAGTTCACCCCTCCACTTT; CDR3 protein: CAWSWTGVSSPLHF
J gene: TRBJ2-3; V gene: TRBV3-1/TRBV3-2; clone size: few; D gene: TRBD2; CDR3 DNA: TGTGCCAGCAGCCAACTAGCGGGGAACACAGATACGCAGTATTTT; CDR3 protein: CASSQLAGNTDTQYF
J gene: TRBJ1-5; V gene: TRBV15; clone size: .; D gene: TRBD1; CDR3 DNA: TGTGCCACCAGCACCGCCGGGACAGGGTATATCCTGCCCCAGCATTTT; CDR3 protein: CATSTAGTGYILPQHF